This T cell receptor beta chain derives from a study of patients and donors after allogeneic stem cell transplantation. TCRdb fed the RT-PCR reads into MiXCR, producing one record per CDR3 protein. The sample gives about 160,000 distinct CDR3 sequences, 24% of which show up once; roughly 26% is in the top ten. The CDR3 length is 13 residues. V lost 3 bases and J 6 bases, leaving 9 bases between the germline ends. This TCR came from a human donor who was either an allogeneic HSCT recipient or a stem cell or donor lymphocyte infusion donor (not recorded which). It is not recorded whose cells these are; they may come from a transplant donor. V and J are TRBV12-3 or TRBV12-4 and TRBJ2-1, with D maybe TRBD1 (5 bases). The sample comprised blood, either unsorted or a sorted T cell fraction (not recorded which). In DNA form, the CDR3 reads TGTGCCAGCAGTTTTCCAGGGCGCAATGAGCAGTTCTTC. This sequence encodes CASSFPGRNEQFF.